Following are 21 T cell receptor beta chains from one sample sequenced in a study of siplizumab effects on memory and regulatory T cells. Sequencing used immunoSEQ multiplex PCR; TCRdb keeps in-frame clones, though not all of them. The sample shows roughly 100,000 clones, 92% of them seen only once. The sample consisted of CD4+ T cells sorted from blood. All receptors derive from a human donor in good health.

This chain joins TRBV28 and TRBJ1-5; a weak D match, TRBD1 (6 bases). Trimming left V 6 bases short and J 6 bases short, with 18 bases between. This CDR3 has 15 residues. The germline CDR1 and CDR2 sequences are MDHEN and SYDVKM. Here the CDR3 reads CASSLGGQVSQPQHF. In DNA form, the CDR3 reads TGTGCCAGCAGCTTAGGGGGGCAGGTTAGTCAGCCCCAGCATTTT.

The genes are TRBV19 and TRBJ1-4, with D possibly being TRBD1 (6 bases). The V gene lost 3 bases and the J gene lost 5 bases, with 13 bases spanning the gap. The CDR3 contains 15 residues. The germline V gene encodes CDR1 LNHDA and CDR2 SQIVND (reference sequence). Written as DNA, the CDR3 is TGTGCCAGTAGTATCGGGGGGGCGCGGAATGAAAAACTGTTTTTT. This codes for CASSIGGARNEKLFF.

The gene calls are TRBV5-1 and TRBJ2-3; TRBD1 is a possible D gene (5 bases). Germline V gene sequence: CDR1 SGHRS, CDR2 YFSETQ. V was trimmed by 6 bases and J by 2 bases, leaving 7 bases between them. The CDR3 runs to 12 residues. CDR3 DNA sequence: TGCGCCAGCAAGGGGTACACAGATACGCAGTATTTT. It codes for CASKGYTDTQYF.

The chain has TRBV5-4 and TRBJ2-5; 7 nucleotides match TRBD1. V lost 0 bases and J lost 5; bases outside the gene matches: 7. Looked up from germline, CDR1 is SGHNT and CDR2 is YYREEE (reference sequence). The CDR3 loop spans 15 amino acids. CDR3 DNA sequence: TGTGCCAGCAGCTTGGAGGGACAGTGGGGGGAGACCCAGTACTTC. Translated, it gives CASSLEGQWGETQYF.

This rearrangement joins TRBV7-6 to TRBJ2-7; D remains unclear. The CDR3 sequence is 11 residues long. Trimming removed 3 bases from V and 7 bases from J, with 7 bases in between. CDR1 is SGHVS and CDR2 is FNYEAQ in the germline V gene. The CDR3 sequence: CASSLGEEQYF. Written as DNA, the CDR3 is TGTGCCAGCAGCTTGGGTGAAGAGCAGTACTTC.

The V and J genes are TRBV28 and TRBJ2-2; D is undetermined. The V end was cut by 2 bases, the J end by 5 bases, with 9 bases between. Germline V gives CDR1 MDHEN, CDR2 SYDVKM. The CDR3 covers 14 residues. The CDR3 is CASSLIAETGELFF. DNA for the CDR3: TGTGCCAGCAGTTTAATCGCGGAGACCGGGGAGCTGTTTTTT.

Here the CDR3 DNA reads TGTGCCAGCACCTCGACCCTTGGGGCGAATGAGCAGTTCTTC. Protein product: CASTSTLGANEQFF. The rearrangement joins TRBV2 to TRBJ2-1; TRBD1 is a possible D gene (5 bases). The CDR3 extends over 14 amino acids. Germline CDR1 SNHLY, CDR2 FYNNEI. Deletions cut 7 bases from V and 7 bases from J, with 17 bases between.

The rearrangement joins TRBV28 to TRBJ1-1; D ambiguous. The germline V and J ends were trimmed by 9 bases and 6 bases, with 11 bases remaining between them. CDR3 length: 11 amino acids. The germline V gene encodes CDR1 MDHEN and CDR2 SYDVKM. As DNA, the CDR3 is TGTGCCAGTCAGGCCGGGTCTGAAGCTTTCTTT. Translated: CASQAGSEAFF. The full variable domain, its missing parts supplied by reference TRBV28 and TRBJ1-1, is DVKVTQSSRYLVKRTGEKVFLECVQDMDHENMFWYRQDPGLGLRLIYFSYDVKMKEKGDIPEGYSVSREKKERFSLILESASTNQTSMYLCASQAGSEAFFGQGTRLTVV.

The chain couples TRBV19 to TRBJ1-3, with D unclear. This CDR3 contains 15 residues. Deletions cut 2 bases from V and 0 bases from J, with 8 bases between. Germline assignment: CDR1 LNHDA and CDR2 SQIVND (reference sequence). This CDR3 reads CASSIRQNSGNTIYF. The CDR3 DNA follows: TGTGCCAGTAGTATACGGCAGAACTCTGGAAACACCATATATTTT.

The chain is built from TRBV15 and TRBJ1-1, with D possibly matching TRBD1 (5 bases). Germline V gene sequence: CDR1 LNHNV, CDR2 YYDKDF (reference sequence). Trimming shortened V by 0 bases and J by 1 base, and 12 bases separated the two germline ends. The length of the CDR3 is 16 residues. This CDR3 reads CATSRDYGRGNTEAFF. Here the CDR3 DNA reads TGTGCCACCAGCAGAGATTATGGGAGGGGGAACACTGAAGCTTTCTTT.

This chain uses TRBV10-1 with TRBJ2-1, with TRBD2 matching 9 bases. J lost 7 bases, V lost 4 bases, and 5 bases had no gene match. Germline loops: CDR1 WNHNN, CDR2 SYGVQD (reference sequence). This CDR3 is 14 amino acids long. CDR3 sequence (DNA): TGCGCCAGCAGTGGGGCTAGCGGGATTAATGAGCAGTTCTTC. Encoded protein: CASSGASGINEQFF.

The chain links TRBV4-1 to TRBJ1-3; D is ambiguous. V was clipped by 1 base and J by 0 bases, with 19 bases between them. The CDR3 extends over 19 amino acids. CDR1 and CDR2 (germline): MGHRA, YSYEKL. The CDR3 DNA follows: TGCGCCAGCAGCCAAGTTGCGCTTTCCGGTCAAGGCTCTGGAAACACCATATATTTT. Protein sequence: CASSQVALSGQGSGNTIYF.

This clone was found a few times. The CDR3 sequence is CASSLVKGAEAFF. The CDR3 region has the DNA TGTGCCAGCAGCCTTGTTAAAGGTGCTGAAGCTTTCTTT. J is TRBJ1-1 and V is TRBV5-4, with D uncertain. Germline assignment: CDR1 SGHNT and CDR2 YYREEE (reference sequence). Trimming took 4 bases from V and 6 from J, leaving 13 bases between them. CDR3 length equals 13 residues.

The chain combines TRBV28 with TRBJ1-1; D is perhaps TRBD1 (6 bases). V was cut by 6 bases and J by 4 bases, with 9 bases left in between. The V gene's germline CDR1 is MDHEN and CDR2 SYDVKM. This CDR3 region has 12 residues. The CDR3 here is CASRHRVTEAFF. The CDR3, as DNA: TGTGCCAGCAGACACAGGGTCACTGAAGCTTTCTTT.

This chain uses TRBV5-1 with TRBJ2-1, with 7 nucleotides matching TRBD2. After removal of 1 base from V and 5 bases from J, the junction contained 12 bases not matched to a gene. The CDR3 is made up of 17 amino acids. Germline-derived CDR1 and CDR2 are SGHRS and YFSETQ. Here the CDR3 reads CASSLYTSSGANNEQFF. The CDR3 DNA follows: TGCGCCAGCAGCTTGTATACGTCAAGCGGGGCCAACAATGAGCAGTTCTTC.

This chain joins TRBV18 and TRBJ1-2, with 8 bases identical to TRBD1. The V and J ends lost 1 base and 3 bases, in that order; junction bases with no gene match: 7. Germline loops: CDR1 KGHSH, CDR2 LQKENI. The CDR3 has 16 amino acids. CDR3 DNA: TGTGCCAGCTCACCACAAAAACCGGGACAGGACTATGGCTACACCTTC. The encoded protein is CASSPQKPGQDYGYTF. The variable domain in full, completed from reference TRBV18 and TRBJ1-2, reads NAGVMQNPRHLVRRRGQEARLRCSPMKGHSHVYWYRQLPEEGLKFMVYLQKENIIDESGMPKERFSAEFPKEGPSILRIQQVVRGDSAAYFCASSPQKPGQDYGYTFGSGTRLTVV.

CDR3 sequence reads: CASSNRDSRTPEAFF. The CDR3 nucleotides read TGTGCCAGCAGTAACCGGGACTCCCGCACCCCTGAAGCTTTCTTT. The chain combines TRBV6-5 with TRBJ1-1; maybe TRBD1 (5 bases). This CDR3 contains 15 residues. Trimming shortened V by 5 bases and J by 6 bases, and 19 bases separated the two germline ends. Germline V gives CDR1 MNHEY, CDR2 SVGAGI.

The chain is built from TRBV6-6 and TRBJ2-7; no clear D gene. The CDR3 has 16 residues. V gave up 3 bases and J gave up 3 bases, with 18 bases separating them. Germline V lookup: CDR1 MNHNY, CDR2 SVGAGI (reference sequence). This chain's CDR3 is CASSYVVSPRNYEQYF. The CDR3 DNA reads TGTGCCAGCAGTTATGTGGTGTCCCCGCGAAACTACGAGCAGTACTTC.

The chain couples TRBV28 to TRBJ2-3; 12 bases are a match to TRBD1. Per germline, CDR1 MDHEN and CDR2 SYDVKM. The ends lost 5 bases at V and 4 bases at J; junction bases unmatched: 7. The CDR3 sequence is 16 residues long. This chain's CDR3 is CASSDAGTGGADTQYF. For the CDR3, the DNA is TGTGCCAGCAGTGACGCCGGGACAGGGGGCGCAGATACGCAGTATTTT.

V and J are TRBV27 and TRBJ2-7, with TRBD1 matching over 8 bases. CDR3 length: 18 residues. Germline V lookup: CDR1 MNHEY, CDR2 SMNVEV (reference sequence). V gave up 4 bases and J gave up 3 bases; unmatched junction bases: 17. DNA for the CDR3: TGTGCCAGCAGTTCCCTAAGATCAGACAGGGGAGGAGGCTACGAGCAGTACTTC. This codes for CASSSLRSDRGGGYEQYF.

The chain uses TRBV30 and TRBJ2-7, with 7 bases identical to TRBD1. This CDR3 spans 15 amino acids. V trimming: 8 bases; J trimming: 4 bases; junction bases outside the gene matches: 17. Germline CDR1 reads GTSNPN; CDR2 reads SVGIG (reference sequence). This chain's CDR3 is CAGQNRDSRLYEQYF. CDR3 bases: TGTGCCGGACAAAACCGGGACAGCAGATTATACGAGCAGTACTTC.